The clone carrying this T cell receptor (beta chain) has just a few counts. The antigen is undetermined. The sample comes from a study of T-cell reconstitution after alpha-beta-depleted transplantation in children. Unique molecular identifiers were used to barcode this TCRbeta library. TCRdb called the PCR reads again in MiXCR, with one record for every CDR3 protein. The data show around 490,000 distinct CDR3 sequences, with about an eighth seen just once and 14% held by the top ten. The study, taken as a whole, reports: One year after transplant, T-cell counts and diversity came mostly from newly produced T cells. From surviving recipient T cells and thymic progenitors came the high day-60 TCRbeta diversity observed in some patients. Alpha-beta T cells present about two months after transplant were reported to originate from several hundred expanded graft clones.

Trimming cost V 3 bases and J 4 bases, with 17 bases left between them. The CDR3 totals 16 residues. Germline values: CDR1 LNHNV, CDR2 YYDKDF (reference sequence). The J gene is TRBJ2-3, the V gene TRBV15; weak D call: TRBD1 (5 bases). This clonotype originated in a female patient aged 2-9 years who had a stem cell transplant for aplastic anemia, so the T cells may come from the graft donor. Specimen: PBMCs, mostly from graft donor cells, collected 180 days after TCRalphabeta/CD19-depleted stem cell transplant. The CDR3 spells CATSSRAQGGADTQYF. CDR3 DNA: TGTGCCACCAGCAGCCGAGCTCAGGGTGGGGCAGATACGCAGTATTTT.